Given below is one T cell receptor beta chain in context. The target antigen is unknown. This sample stems from a study of cytomegalovirus exposure and HLA in healthy donors. Whole-study findings and limits: While the bulk of TCR sequences proved rare, some public TCRs turned up in many donors.

PCR employed 60 Vbeta and 13 Jbeta primers. The data were produced by immunoSEQ multiplex PCR, yet TCRdb's version contains in-frame clones alone and is incomplete. This table has 100,000 to 150,000 clones, 55% to 75% appearing once. The V end was cut by 1 base, the J end by 3 bases, with 6 bases between. The CDR3 is made up of 12 amino acids. Germline CDR1 is GTSNPN and CDR2 is SVGIG (reference sequence). The sample was PBMCs. The rearrangement uses TRBV30 and TRBJ1-2; a possible D gene is TRBD1 (5 bases). The TCR sequence derives from a man aged 30-40 years in good health and CMV-seronegative. The DNA of the CDR3 is TGTGCCTGGAGTGGACAGCACTATGGCTACACCTTC. Amino acids: CAWSGQHYGYTF. The variable domain in full, completed from reference TRBV30 and TRBJ1-2, reads SQTIHQWPATLVQPVGSPLSLECTVEGTSNPNLYWYRQAAGRGLQLLFYSVGIGQISSEVPQNLSASRPQDRQFILSSKKLLLSDSGFYLCAWSGQHYGYTFGSGTRLTVV.